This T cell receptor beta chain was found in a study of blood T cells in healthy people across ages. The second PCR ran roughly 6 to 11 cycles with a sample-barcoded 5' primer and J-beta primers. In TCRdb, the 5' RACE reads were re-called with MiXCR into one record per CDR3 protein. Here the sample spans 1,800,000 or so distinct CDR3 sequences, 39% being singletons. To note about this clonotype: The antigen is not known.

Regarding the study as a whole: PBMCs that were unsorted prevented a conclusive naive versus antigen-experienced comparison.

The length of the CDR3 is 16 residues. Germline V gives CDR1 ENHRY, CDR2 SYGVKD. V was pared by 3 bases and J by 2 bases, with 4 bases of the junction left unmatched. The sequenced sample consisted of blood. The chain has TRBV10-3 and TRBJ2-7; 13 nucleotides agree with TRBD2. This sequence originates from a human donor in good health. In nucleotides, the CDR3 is TGTGCCATCAGTGACCACGGACTAGCGGGGGCCTACGAGCAGTACTTC. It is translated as CAISDHGLAGAYEQYF.